The T cell receptor (beta chain) described here comes from a study of T cell repertoires in cytomegalovirus infection. Study context: Matching HLA type and CMV infection were both indicated by public TCR beta signatures. Findings and caveats of the study: There were HLA-C-restricted CMV-specific TCR beta clonotypes dominating the ex vivo response.

This CDR3 is built from 12 residues. Germline CDR1 SGHNT, CDR2 YYREEE (reference sequence). This clonotype was observed many times. Its antigen is as yet unknown. At one end the junction does not follow the germline gene, possibly because of a read error. TCRdb redid the calling of the reads with MiXCR, one entry per CDR3 protein. The data show fewer than 550,000 distinct CDR3 sequences, with 11% seen just once and about a tenth held by the top ten. The TCR was taken from a human donor in good health (CMV status not recorded). Some clones in this sample may be carry-over from other donors' samples. The sample comprised PBMCs. The chain joins TRBV5-4 to TRBJ2-7; D is unclear. Here the CDR3 reads CASSLAPAEEYF. In DNA form, the CDR3 reads TGTGCCAGCAGCTTGGCCCCGGCCGAGGAGTACTTC.